Included here is one T cell receptor (beta chain) sequence, with context. Antigen: not known. Clinicians diagnosed patients from clinical symptoms, serum thyroxine and TRAb, thyroid ultrasound and orbital computed tomography. Germline V CDR1 and CDR2: SGHTA, FQGNSA. This CDR3 spans 18 amino acids. V lost 5 bases, J lost 4 bases, and 17 bases stayed unmatched. This sample is drawn from a study of T cells in Graves' hyperthyroidism and ophthalmopathy. Amplification targeted TCR beta CDR3 regions from RNA transcripts. The HTBI primer set served for first-round RT-PCR of the TCR CDR3. TCRdb reprocessed the multiplex PCR reads with MiXCR, giving one entry per CDR3 protein. Among more than 550,000 distinct CDR3 sequences listed, about 45% were seen once. Broader study findings: Through a model of 13 V-J features, ophthalmopathy was separated from stable hyperthyroidism. Most clonotypes expanded in thyroid above 0.001 were likewise present in blood.

The TCR originated in an adult man with Graves' disease, either hyperthyroidism or ophthalmopathy (not recorded which). Sequenced sample: peripheral blood or thyroid tissue (not recorded which). This chain connects TRBV7-2 to TRBJ2-7; 10 bases agree with TRBD2. The CDR3 sequence is CASSLGGGLAEGDYEQYF. DNA of the CDR3: TGTGCCAGCAGCCTCGGGGGCGGACTAGCGGAAGGGGATTACGAGCAGTACTTC.